Shown below are 11 T cell receptor beta chains from a single sample sequenced in a study of siplizumab effects on memory and regulatory T cells. The table came from immunoSEQ multiplex PCR; TCRdb's copy has only in-frame clones and leaves some out. The sample includes fewer than 120,000 clones, just under 95% seen only once; the top ten take 1% to 1.5%. The sequenced sample consisted of CD4+ T cells sorted from blood. These receptors were taken from a human donor in good health.

The chain couples TRBV5-1 to TRBJ1-1, with D perhaps matching TRBD1 (6 bases). Trimming stripped 0 bases from V and 1 base from J, with 10 bases between. Germline-derived CDR1 and CDR2 are SGHRS and YFSETQ. The CDR3 loop spans 15 amino acids. CDR3 DNA sequence: TGCGCCAGCAGCTTGGCCCCAGGGGCGAACACTGAAGCTTTCTTT. Its translation: CASSLAPGANTEAFF.

This chain connects TRBV9 to TRBJ2-6, with a weak D call TRBD2 (6 bases). CDR3 size: 16 residues. Trimming removed 2 bases from V and 4 bases from J, with 13 bases in between. The germline V gene encodes CDR1 SGDLS and CDR2 YYNGEE. The CDR3, as DNA: TGTGCCAGCAGCGTTCTAGGGGACTTCGGGGCCAACGTCCTGACTTTC. It yields the protein CASSVLGDFGANVLTF.

The V call is TRBV7-9, the J call TRBJ2-5; either TRBD1 or TRBD2 may fit D (5 bases each). Trimming cost V 5 bases and J 11 bases, with 21 bases left between them. In germline, CDR1 is SEHNR, CDR2 FQNEAQ (reference sequence). This CDR3 has 14 amino acids. The DNA for the CDR3 is TGTGCCAGCAGCCAGAGGGGCAGAACCGATCCGCAGTACTTC. Translating gives CASSQRGRTDPQYF.

The chain recombines TRBV30 with TRBJ2-1, with 12 bases matching TRBD2. Unmatched junction bases numbered 7, after V lost 3 bases and J lost 4 bases. CDR1 is GTSNPN and CDR2 is SVGIG in the germline V gene (reference sequence). This CDR3 region has 16 residues. The CDR3 nucleotides read TGTGCCTGGAGGGGCCCCCTAGCGGGAGGGTACAATGAGCAGTTCTTC. Its translation is CAWRGPLAGGYNEQFF. The full variable domain, rest sourced from reference TRBV30 and TRBJ2-1, is SQTIHQWPATLVQPVGSPLSLECTVEGTSNPNLYWYRQAAGRGLQLLFYSVGIGQISSEVPQNLSASRPQDRQFILSSKKLLLSDSGFYLCAWRGPLAGGYNEQFFGPGTRLTVL.

This sequence joins TRBV5-1 and TRBJ2-3; D possibly corresponds to TRBD1 (5 bases). The CDR3 length is 14 residues. CDR1 is SGHRS, CDR2 YFSETQ, per germline. The V end lost 4 bases, the J end lost 6 bases, and 15 bases lay between the germline ends. CDR3 coding DNA: TGCGCCAGCAGCCGATGGCAGGGTACGGATACGCAGTATTTT. It yields the protein CASSRWQGTDTQYF.

This chain joins TRBV2 and TRBJ1-6, with D tentatively TRBD1 (6 bases). Germline V CDR1 and CDR2: SNHLY, FYNNEI. This CDR3 region has 16 residues. V lost 5 bases to trimming and J lost 1 base, with 12 bases between them. CDR3 sequence (DNA): TGTGCCAGCAGTTGGGACATGAGATCCTATAATTCACCCCTCCACTTT. This gives the protein CASSWDMRSYNSPLHF.

This sequence joins TRBV6-1 and TRBJ1-2; 9 nucleotides agree with TRBD1. Germline assignment: CDR1 MNHNS and CDR2 SASEGT. This CDR3 has 13 residues. With V trimmed by 7 bases and J by 2 bases, 2 bases remained unmatched. For the CDR3, the DNA is TGTGCCAGCAAGGACAGGGGAAACTATGGCTACACCTTC. The encoded protein is CASKDRGNYGYTF.

The chain carries TRBV5-1 and TRBJ2-1, with 8 bases that match TRBD1. Trimming took 4 bases from V and 0 from J; bases not matched to a gene: 3. This CDR3 is built from 15 residues. Germline lookup yields CDR1 SGHRS and CDR2 YFSETQ. This chain's CDR3 is CASSLTGGSYNEQFF. CDR3 coding DNA: TGCGCCAGCAGCCTAACAGGGGGCTCCTACAATGAGCAGTTCTTC.

The chain recombines TRBV30 with TRBJ1-5; no clear D gene. Germline V gives CDR1 GTSNPN, CDR2 SVGIG (reference sequence). The CDR3 sequence is 13 residues long. V lost 1 base, J lost 4 bases, and 8 bases lay in between. The CDR3 protein is CAWSGADNQPQHF. The CDR3 coding sequence is TGTGCCTGGAGTGGGGCAGATAATCAGCCCCAGCATTTT.

This clone has only a few counts. The V and J genes are TRBV19 and TRBJ2-2; D gene ambiguous. Per germline, CDR1 LNHDA and CDR2 SQIVND (reference sequence). The CDR3 spans 14 residues. Trimming cost V 6 bases and J 6 bases, with 14 bases left between them. The CDR3 spells CASSPWSGAGELFF. The CDR3 region has the DNA TGTGCCAGTAGCCCTTGGAGTGGGGCCGGGGAGCTGTTTTTT.

This sequence joins TRBV2 and TRBJ2-2; D is perhaps TRBD2 (5 bases). There are 14 residues in the CDR3. CDR1 is SNHLY and CDR2 is FYNNEI in the germline V gene. Trimming removed 8 bases at V and 7 bases at J, with 17 bases between. The CDR3 region has the DNA TGTGCCAGCTGCCCGGGATTAAACCTCGGGGAGCTGTTTTTT. Its translation: CASCPGLNLGELFF.